The 14 T cell receptor beta chains in this list originate from one sample, sequenced in a study of Ad26.COV2.S vaccination and SARS-CoV-2 variants. Using immunoSEQ multiplex PCR, the repertoire was profiled, and TCRdb retains in-frame clones only, with some absent. The sample lists around 270,000 clones, around 90% seen once, with under 3% in the top ten. Treatment defined: around 19 received Ad26.COV2.S at low or high dose, single or two shots; several received placebo; per-sample allocation not given. Day 63 after the first injection of vaccine or placebo was the sampling time. This specimen was peripheral blood, taken in a trial of Ad26.COV2.S vaccine versus placebo. Receptor source: a person between 18 and 65 years old who received the Ad26.COV2.S COVID-19 vaccine or a placebo.

The chain is built from TRBV7-6 and TRBJ2-6, with D maybe TRBD1 (5 bases). Germline CDR1 and CDR2: SGHVS and FNYEAQ. The CDR3 totals 17 residues. Deletions cut 0 bases from V and 0 bases from J, with 9 bases between. This CDR3 reads CASSLAKGPSGANVLTF. The CDR3 nucleotides are TGTGCCAGCAGCTTAGCTAAGGGGCCCTCTGGGGCCAACGTCCTGACTTTC.

This clone has a single count. This rearrangement joins TRBV30 to TRBJ1-6; 7 bases line up with TRBD1. The trim removed 4 bases at V and 8 bases at J, leaving 2 bases unmatched. Germline V CDR1 and CDR2: GTSNPN, SVGIG (reference sequence). This CDR3 is built from 12 residues. In nucleotides, the CDR3 is TGTGCCTGGAAAGGGGGCGATTCACCCCTCCACTTT. Protein: CAWKGGDSPLHF.

The chain employs TRBV9 and TRBJ2-5; perhaps TRBD1 as D (5 bases). V gave up 0 bases and J gave up 4 bases, with 22 bases separating them. The CDR3 covers 18 residues. Germline assignment: CDR1 SGDLS and CDR2 YYNGEE. This chain's CDR3 is CASSVGTSVTGSLETQYF. CDR3 bases: TGTGCCAGCAGCGTAGGCACCTCGGTTACAGGCTCCTTAGAGACCCAGTACTTC.

The V and J genes are TRBV10-3 and TRBJ1-5, with D maybe TRBD1 (6 bases). Germline CDR1 ENHRY, CDR2 SYGVKD. With 2 bases removed from V and 8 bases from J, the gap between germline ends came to 7 bases. CDR3 size: 12 residues. The CDR3: CAISEGGKPQHF. CDR3 DNA sequence: TGTGCCATCAGTGAGGGGGGCAAGCCCCAGCATTTT.

The chain recombines TRBV4-1 with TRBJ2-4; the match to TRBD2 covers 10 bases. The CDR3 runs to 20 residues. The germline V gene encodes CDR1 MGHRA and CDR2 YSYEKL. The V segment lost 0 bases and the J segment 1 base; nucleotides outside the gene matches: 12. This chain's CDR3 is CASSQEKAGGEKSAKNIQYF. The DNA for the CDR3 is TGCGCCAGCAGCCAAGAAAAAGCGGGAGGGGAGAAGTCGGCCAAAAACATTCAGTACTTC.

The gene calls are TRBV27 and TRBJ1-4; TRBD1 aligns across 9 bases. The CDR3 totals 18 residues. CDR1 and CDR2 from the germline V gene are MNHEY and SMNVEV (reference sequence). The J segment lost 3 bases and the V segment lost 7 bases, leaving 15 bases of the junction unmatched. Here the CDR3 DNA reads TGTGCCAGCACTTCCTCGTGGGGACAGGGAAACCCTAATGAAAAACTGTTTTTT. This translates into CASTSSWGQGNPNEKLFF. The complete variable domain, with remaining parts taken from reference TRBV27 and TRBJ1-4, reads EAQVTQNPRYLITVTGKKLTVTCSQNMNHEYMSWYRQDPGLGLRQIYYSMNVEVTDKGDVPEGYKVSRKEKRNFPLILESPSPNQTSLYFCASTSSWGQGNPNEKLFFGSGTQLSVL.

The chain joins TRBV5-1 to TRBJ1-2; TRBD1 is a possible D gene (6 bases). Per germline, CDR1 SGHRS and CDR2 YFSETQ. V shed 4 bases and J shed 8 bases, with 18 bases lying between them. The CDR3 runs to 14 residues. CDR3 amino acids: CASSAGIQGIGYTF. The CDR3, as DNA: TGCGCCAGCAGCGCGGGGATTCAGGGGATCGGCTACACCTTC.

This clone occurred once. CDR3 region: CASSLGVAGISDTQYF. The CDR3 DNA reads as TGTGCCAGCAGCCTGGGGGTAGCGGGGATCTCGGATACGCAGTATTTT. The rearrangement links TRBV3-1 (or the pseudogene TRBV3-2) to TRBJ2-3; 8 nucleotides match TRBD2. CDR1 is LGHDT and CDR2 is YNNKEL in the germline V gene (reference sequence). V was clipped by 4 bases and J by 6 bases; unmatched bases: 12. The CDR3 spans 16 residues.

The rearrangement joins TRBV30 to TRBJ1-2, with D maybe TRBD1 (5 bases). Trimming removed 3 bases at V and 1 base at J, with 15 bases between. There are 15 residues in the CDR3. Germline V gene lookup returns CDR1 GTSNPN and CDR2 SVGIG (reference sequence). Here the CDR3 DNA reads TGTGCCTGGAGCCGGGGCCTGATTTATAACTATGGCTACACCTTC. Amino acids: CAWSRGLIYNYGYTF.

This chain links TRBV29-1 with TRBJ1-2; D not certain. The CDR3 covers 11 residues. V lost 6 bases and J 8 bases, leaving 13 bases between the germline ends. Germline loops: CDR1 SQVTM, CDR2 ANQGSEA. DNA for the CDR3: TGCAGCGTCGTGCGAGTCGAGGGCTACACCTTC. The encoded protein is CSVVRVEGYTF.

The chain joins TRBV5-5 to TRBJ1-2, with 9 bases matching TRBD1. This CDR3 spans 13 amino acids. J was trimmed by 10 bases and V by 5 bases; bases with no gene match: 9. The germline V gene encodes CDR1 SGHKS and CDR2 YYEKEE (reference sequence). CDR3: CASRLGTGRDYTF. The CDR3 coding sequence is TGTGCCAGCAGGCTGGGGACAGGGAGGGACTACACCTTC.

The chain carries TRBV6-1 and TRBJ1-1; no clear D gene. CDR1 is MNHNS, CDR2 SASEGT, per germline. The CDR3 has 17 amino acids. The V end was cut by 8 bases, the J end by 0 bases, with 22 bases between. The CDR3 protein is CASREGSGSRMNTEAFF. The CDR3 nucleotides read TGTGCCAGCCGCGAAGGGAGCGGCAGCCGCATGAACACTGAAGCTTTCTTT.

V and J are TRBV18 and TRBJ2-5; D possibly corresponds to TRBD1 (6 bases). Trimming stripped 2 bases from V and 4 bases from J, with 11 bases between. This CDR3 comprises 14 residues. Germline V gene lookup returns CDR1 KGHSH and CDR2 LQKENI. CDR3 nucleotides: TGTGCCAGCTCACCAATTGGGGGCGGAGAGACCCAGTACTTC. This gives the protein CASSPIGGGETQYF. Supplemented by reference TRBV18 and TRBJ2-5, the full variable domain reads NAGVMQNPRHLVRRRGQEARLRCSPMKGHSHVYWYRQLPEEGLKFMVYLQKENIIDESGMPKERFSAEFPKEGPSILRIQQVVRGDSAAYFCASSPIGGGETQYFGPGTRLLVL.

The rearrangement uses TRBV18 and TRBJ2-1; D is possibly TRBD1 (6 bases). The CDR3 loop spans 14 amino acids. Trimming pared 4 bases from V and 8 bases from J, leaving 15 bases between. Germline V lookup: CDR1 KGHSH, CDR2 LQKENI. In DNA, the CDR3 is TGTGCCAGCTCACGTAATACAGGGAAAGATGAGCAGTTCTTC. This translates into CASSRNTGKDEQFF.